The sequence of this T cell receptor (beta chain) was determined in a study of shared clonotypes between healthy human individuals. A remark on this clone: The target antigen is unknown.

As handled by the study authors: As immunoSEQ supplied junction-only sequences (without quality scores), filtering differed. Only in-frame clones appear in the TCRdb table, and some are missing; sequencing was by immunoSEQ multiplex PCR. V and J calls and clone size follow that table, whereas D and trimming were derived from the DNA. The data show around 340,000 clones, with less than 75% seen just once and 10% held by the top ten. Notes on the study in general: Measured sharing among donors was expected to vary with sequencing depth.

The CDR3 has 15 amino acids. The V and J ends lost 5 bases and 5 bases respectively, with 13 bases between them. Germline CDR1 is MGHRA and CDR2 is YSYEKL. Sequencing was performed on memory CD4+ T cells sorted from blood. This sample's subset: CD45RA-negative fraction. This chain links TRBV4-1 with TRBJ2-6; D is unresolved. This TCR came from a man in his thirties or forties in good health. DNA for the CDR3: TGCGCCAGCAGCGTATCACAAAGTCGGGCCAACGTCCTGACTTTC. It is translated as CASSVSQSRANVLTF.